This T cell receptor beta chain was captured in a study of blood T cell repertoires in COVID-19. This table comes from immunoSEQ multiplex PCR, and its TCRdb copy is limited to in-frame clones, with some not included. This sample yields around 380,000 clones, of which 81% are seen a single time; around 1.1% belongs to the top ten. In germline, CDR1 is SSHAT, CDR2 FNYEAQ (reference sequence). The V and J ends lost 4 bases and 0 bases respectively, with 21 bases between them. The CDR3 is 18 residues long. Sequenced sample: peripheral blood. The receptor's source is a human donor with acute or convalescent COVID-19. The donor label of this sample is uncertain. This chain connects TRBV7-7 to TRBJ1-1; possible D gene TRBD1, 6 bases. CDR3 DNA: TGTGCCAGCAGCTCACCTCCGGACAGACTTGCCATGAACACTGAAGCTTTCTTT. Its translation: CASSSPPDRLAMNTEAFF.